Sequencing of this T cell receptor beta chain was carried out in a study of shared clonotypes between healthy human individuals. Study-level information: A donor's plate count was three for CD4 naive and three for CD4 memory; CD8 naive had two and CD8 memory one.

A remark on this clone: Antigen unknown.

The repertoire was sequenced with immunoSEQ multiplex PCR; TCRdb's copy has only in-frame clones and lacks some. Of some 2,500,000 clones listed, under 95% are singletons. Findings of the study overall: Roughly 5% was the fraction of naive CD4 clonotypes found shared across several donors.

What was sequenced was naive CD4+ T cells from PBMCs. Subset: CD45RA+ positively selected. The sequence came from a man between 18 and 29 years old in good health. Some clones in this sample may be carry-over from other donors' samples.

CDR3 amino acids: CASSTHRGQSTDTQYF. CDR3 coding DNA: TGTGCCAGCAGCACCCACAGGGGGCAAAGCACAGATACGCAGTATTTT. The chain combines TRBV7-2 with TRBJ2-3; TRBD1 matches at 9 bases. V was clipped by 5 bases and J by 0 bases; unmatched bases: 6. Looked up from germline, CDR1 is SGHTA and CDR2 is FQGNSA. CDR3 length: 16 amino acids.